The 5 T cell receptor beta chains below all came from one sample that was sequenced in a study of blood T cells in healthy people across ages. A J-beta primer mix and a sample-barcoded 5' primer were used in a second PCR of about 7 to 12 cycles. TCRdb recomputed calls from the 5' RACE reads with MiXCR, one row per CDR3 protein. The sample consists of about 600,000 distinct CDR3 sequences, roughly 43% of them appearing once. Material for sequencing was blood. Receptor source: a man older than 75 in good health.

The chain is built from TRBV12-3 or TRBV12-4 and TRBJ2-2, with 7 bases fitting TRBD2. CDR3 length: 14 amino acids. V trimming: 9 bases; J trimming: 7 bases; junction bases outside the gene matches: 11. CDR3: CASCAGLVFGELFF. The CDR3 nucleotides read TGTGCCAGTTGTGCCGGACTAGTTTTCGGGGAGCTGTTTTTT.

Here the CDR3 reads CSARGTQGAYEKLFF. The CDR3 bases are TGCAGTGCACGAGGAACACAGGGGGCCTATGAAAAACTGTTTTTT. V and J are TRBV20-1 and TRBJ1-4; 9 bases fit TRBD1. This CDR3 has 15 amino acids. Germline V CDR1 and CDR2: DFQATT, SNEGSKA (reference sequence). After removal of 6 bases from V and 6 bases from J, the junction contained 11 bases not matched to a gene.

At least ten counts were recorded for this clonotype. The chain combines TRBV7-2 with TRBJ2-5, with TRBD2 identical over 8 bases. From germline, CDR1 is SGHTA and CDR2 FQGNSA. The CDR3 consists of 13 residues. After removal of 11 bases from V and 1 base from J, the junction contained 6 bases not matched to a gene. The CDR3 loop reads CASSGGLQETQYF. The CDR3 nucleotides read TGTGCCTCAAGCGGGGGCCTCCAAGAGACCCAGTACTTC.

The rearrangement uses TRBV27 and TRBJ2-5, with 14 bases aligning to TRBD2. This CDR3 region has 18 residues. The germline CDR1 and CDR2 sequences are MNHEY and SMNVEV (reference sequence). V gave up 5 bases and J gave up 5 bases; unmatched junction bases: 13. This CDR3 is CASSTPGLAGAPAETQYF. CDR3 bases: TGTGCCAGCAGTACGCCGGGACTAGCGGGAGCACCTGCCGAGACCCAGTACTTC.

Here the CDR3 reads CASKGGRLGNTGELFF. In DNA, the CDR3 is TGTGCCAGCAAGGGGGGCCGACTCGGGAACACCGGGGAGCTGTTTTTT. The gene calls are TRBV2 and TRBJ2-2; D tentatively reads TRBD1 or TRBD2 (6 bases each). V was pared by 7 bases and J by 1 base, with 16 bases between. The germline V gene has CDR1 SNHLY and CDR2 FYNNEI. This CDR3 contains 16 residues.